This TCR beta chain was retrieved from a study of beta chain features in type 1 diabetes. Study-wide results and limits: Shorter TCRB CDR3s, moderately but significantly so, were found in Type 1 diabetes patients in all four CD4+ subsets.

Of the isolated RNA, all was reverse transcribed, and so the sequenced material was expressed TCRB transcripts. TCRdb's copy holds only in-frame clones and misses some; the assay was immunoSEQ multiplex PCR. Of 500,000 to 800,000 clones listed, around an eighth were seen once; the top ten hold 0.095% to 0.15%. Note on this clone: Its cognate antigen is unknown.

Trimming pared 0 bases from V and 6 bases from J, leaving 9 bases between. The CDR3 loop spans 13 amino acids. CDR1 and CDR2 from the germline V gene are SGHRS and YFSETQ. The TCR comes from a man aged 25 to 40 with type 1 diabetes. This chain uses TRBV5-1 with TRBJ1-2, with D perhaps TRBD1 (5 bases). Source material: naive CD4+ T cells from blood. In DNA form, the CDR3 reads TGCGCCAGCAGCTTGGGTAGGGACGATGGCTACACCTTC. Its translation: CASSLGRDDGYTF.